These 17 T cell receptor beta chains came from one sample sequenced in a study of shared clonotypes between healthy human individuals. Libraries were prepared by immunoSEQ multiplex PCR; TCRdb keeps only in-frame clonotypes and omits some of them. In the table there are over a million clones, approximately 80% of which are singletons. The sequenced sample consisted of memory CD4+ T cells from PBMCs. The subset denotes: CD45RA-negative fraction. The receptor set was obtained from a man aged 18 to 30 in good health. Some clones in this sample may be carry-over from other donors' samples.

The DNA for the CDR3 is TGCAGCGTTGGGGGGTACGGGGCGAACACCGGGGAGCTGTTTTTT. Residues: CSVGGYGANTGELFF. This chain connects TRBV29-1 to TRBJ2-2; D may match TRBD1 or TRBD2 (5 bases each). The V end lost 4 bases, the J end lost 0 bases, and 12 bases lay between the germline ends. Germline CDR1 is SQVTM and CDR2 is ANQGSEA. The CDR3 is 15 amino acids.

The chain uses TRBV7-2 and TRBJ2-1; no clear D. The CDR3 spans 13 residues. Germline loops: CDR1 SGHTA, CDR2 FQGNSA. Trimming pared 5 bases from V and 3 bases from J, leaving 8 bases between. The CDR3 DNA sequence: TGTGCCAGCAGCCCCAGACACTACAATGAGCAGTTCTTC. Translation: CASSPRHYNEQFF.

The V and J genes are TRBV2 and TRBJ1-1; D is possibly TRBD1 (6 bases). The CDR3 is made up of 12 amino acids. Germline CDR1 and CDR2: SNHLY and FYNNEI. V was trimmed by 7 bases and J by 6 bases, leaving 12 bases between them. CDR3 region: CASTGVRAEAFF. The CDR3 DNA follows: TGTGCCAGCACAGGGGTTCGCGCTGAAGCTTTCTTT.

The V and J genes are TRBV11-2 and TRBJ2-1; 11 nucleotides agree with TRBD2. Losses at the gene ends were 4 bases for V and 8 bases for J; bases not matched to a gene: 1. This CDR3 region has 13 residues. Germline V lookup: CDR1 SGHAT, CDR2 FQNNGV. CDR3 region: CASSSGLADEQFF. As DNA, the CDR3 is TGTGCCAGCAGCTCGGGACTAGCGGATGAGCAGTTCTTC.

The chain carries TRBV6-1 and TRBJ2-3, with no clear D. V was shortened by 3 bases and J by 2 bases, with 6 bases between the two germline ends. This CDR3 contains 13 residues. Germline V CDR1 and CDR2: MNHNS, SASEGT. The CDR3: CASSEGNTDTQYF. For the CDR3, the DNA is TGTGCCAGCAGTGAGGGGAACACAGATACGCAGTATTTT.

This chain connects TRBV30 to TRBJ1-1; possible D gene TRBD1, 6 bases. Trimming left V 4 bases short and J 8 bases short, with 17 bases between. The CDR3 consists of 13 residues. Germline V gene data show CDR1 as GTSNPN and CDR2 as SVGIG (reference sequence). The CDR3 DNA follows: TGTGCCTGGACCCAACCCCGGACAGTCGAAGCTTTCTTT. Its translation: CAWTQPRTVEAFF.

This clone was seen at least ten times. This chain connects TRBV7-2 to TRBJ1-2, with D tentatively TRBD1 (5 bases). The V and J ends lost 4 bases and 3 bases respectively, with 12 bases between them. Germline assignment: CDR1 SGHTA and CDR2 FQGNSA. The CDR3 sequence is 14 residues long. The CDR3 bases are TGTGCCAGCAGCTCAGGGACCTCCTACTATGGCTACACCTTC. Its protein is CASSSGTSYYGYTF. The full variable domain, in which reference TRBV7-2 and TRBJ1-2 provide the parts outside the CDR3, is GAGVSQSPSNKVTEKGKDVELRCDPISGHTALYWYRQSLGQGLEFLIYFQGNSAPDKSGLPSDRFSAERTGGSVSTLTIQRTQQEDSAVYLCASSSGTSYYGYTFGSGTRLTVV.

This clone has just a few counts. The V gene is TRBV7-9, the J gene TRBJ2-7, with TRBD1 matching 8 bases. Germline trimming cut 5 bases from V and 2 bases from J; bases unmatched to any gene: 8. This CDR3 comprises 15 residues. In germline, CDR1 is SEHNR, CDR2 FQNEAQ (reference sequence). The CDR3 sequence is CASSLDREYTYEQYF. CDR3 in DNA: TGTGCCAGCAGCCTGGACAGGGAATATACCTACGAGCAGTACTTC.

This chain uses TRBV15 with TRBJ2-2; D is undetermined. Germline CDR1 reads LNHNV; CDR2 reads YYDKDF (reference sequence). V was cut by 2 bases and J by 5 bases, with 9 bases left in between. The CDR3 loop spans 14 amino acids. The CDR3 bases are TGTGCCACCAGCAGATCGTCCGGAACCGGGGAGCTGTTTTTT. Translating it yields CATSRSSGTGELFF.

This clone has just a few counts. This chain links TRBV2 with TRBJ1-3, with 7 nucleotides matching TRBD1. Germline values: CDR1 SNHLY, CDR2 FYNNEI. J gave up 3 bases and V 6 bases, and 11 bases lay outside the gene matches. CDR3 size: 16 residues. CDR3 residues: CASRERAGGGGNTIYF. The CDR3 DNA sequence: TGTGCCAGCAGGGAACGGGCAGGGGGAGGTGGAAACACCATATATTTT.

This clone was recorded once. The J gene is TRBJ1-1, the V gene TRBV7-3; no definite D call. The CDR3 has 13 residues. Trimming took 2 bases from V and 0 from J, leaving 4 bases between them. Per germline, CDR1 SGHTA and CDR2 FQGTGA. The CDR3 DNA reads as TGTGCCAGCAGCTTACACCTGAACACTGAAGCTTTCTTT. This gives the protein CASSLHLNTEAFF.

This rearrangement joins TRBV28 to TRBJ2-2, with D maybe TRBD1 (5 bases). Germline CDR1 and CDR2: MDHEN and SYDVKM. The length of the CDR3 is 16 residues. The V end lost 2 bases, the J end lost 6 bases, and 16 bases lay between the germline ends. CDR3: CASSLNGQGNSGELFF. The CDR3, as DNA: TGTGCCAGCAGTTTAAATGGGCAGGGTAACTCCGGGGAGCTGTTTTTT.

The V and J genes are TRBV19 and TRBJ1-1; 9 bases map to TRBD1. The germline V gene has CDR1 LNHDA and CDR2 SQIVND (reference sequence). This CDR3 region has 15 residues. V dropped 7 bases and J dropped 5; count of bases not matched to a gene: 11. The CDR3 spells CASTSPRDRETEAFF. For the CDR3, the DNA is TGTGCCAGTACCTCCCCCCGGGACAGGGAAACTGAAGCTTTCTTT.

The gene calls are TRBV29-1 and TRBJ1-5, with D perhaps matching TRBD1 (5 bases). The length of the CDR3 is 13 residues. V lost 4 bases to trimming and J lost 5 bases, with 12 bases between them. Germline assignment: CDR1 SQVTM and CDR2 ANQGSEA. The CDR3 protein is CSVGGPGDQPQHF. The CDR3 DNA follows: TGCAGCGTTGGGGGCCCCGGGGATCAGCCCCAGCATTTT.

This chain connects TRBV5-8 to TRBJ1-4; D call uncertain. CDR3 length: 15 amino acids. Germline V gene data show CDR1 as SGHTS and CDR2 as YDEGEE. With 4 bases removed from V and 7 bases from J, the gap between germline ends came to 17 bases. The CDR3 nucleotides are TGTGCCAGCAGCCAGAGCCGGGAAGGCAGTGAAAAACTGTTTTTT. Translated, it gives CASSQSREGSEKLFF.

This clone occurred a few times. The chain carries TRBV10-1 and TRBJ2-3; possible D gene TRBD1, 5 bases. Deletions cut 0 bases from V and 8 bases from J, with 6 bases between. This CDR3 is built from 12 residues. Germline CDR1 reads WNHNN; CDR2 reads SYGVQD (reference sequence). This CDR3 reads CASSESQGTQYF. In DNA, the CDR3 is TGCGCCAGCAGTGAGTCGCAGGGTACGCAGTATTTT.

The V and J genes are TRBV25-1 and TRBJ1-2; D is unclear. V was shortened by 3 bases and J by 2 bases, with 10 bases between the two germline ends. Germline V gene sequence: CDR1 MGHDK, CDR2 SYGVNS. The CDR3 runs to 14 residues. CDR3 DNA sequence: TGTGCCAGCAGTGATGACCGTGGCAACTATGGCTACACCTTC. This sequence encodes CASSDDRGNYGYTF.